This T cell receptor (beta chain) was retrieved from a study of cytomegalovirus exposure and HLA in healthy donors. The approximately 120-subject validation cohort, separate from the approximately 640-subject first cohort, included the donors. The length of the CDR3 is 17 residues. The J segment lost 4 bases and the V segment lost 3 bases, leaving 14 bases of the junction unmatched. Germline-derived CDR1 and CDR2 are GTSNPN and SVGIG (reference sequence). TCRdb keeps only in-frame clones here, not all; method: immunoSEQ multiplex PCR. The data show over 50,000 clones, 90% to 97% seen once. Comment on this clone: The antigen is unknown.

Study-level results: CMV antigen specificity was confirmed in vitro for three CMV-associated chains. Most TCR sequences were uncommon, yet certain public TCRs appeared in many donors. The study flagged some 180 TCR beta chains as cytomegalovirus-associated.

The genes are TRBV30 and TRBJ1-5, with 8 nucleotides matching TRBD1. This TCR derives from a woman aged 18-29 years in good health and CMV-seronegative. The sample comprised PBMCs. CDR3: CAWSAGGGGWTNQPQHF. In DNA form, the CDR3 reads TGTGCCTGGAGCGCAGGGGGCGGGGGATGGACGAATCAGCCCCAGCATTTT. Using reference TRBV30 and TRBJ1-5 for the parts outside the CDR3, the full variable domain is SQTIHQWPATLVQPVGSPLSLECTVEGTSNPNLYWYRQAAGRGLQLLFYSVGIGQISSEVPQNLSASRPQDRQFILSSKKLLLSDSGFYLCAWSAGGGGWTNQPQHFGDGTRLSIL.